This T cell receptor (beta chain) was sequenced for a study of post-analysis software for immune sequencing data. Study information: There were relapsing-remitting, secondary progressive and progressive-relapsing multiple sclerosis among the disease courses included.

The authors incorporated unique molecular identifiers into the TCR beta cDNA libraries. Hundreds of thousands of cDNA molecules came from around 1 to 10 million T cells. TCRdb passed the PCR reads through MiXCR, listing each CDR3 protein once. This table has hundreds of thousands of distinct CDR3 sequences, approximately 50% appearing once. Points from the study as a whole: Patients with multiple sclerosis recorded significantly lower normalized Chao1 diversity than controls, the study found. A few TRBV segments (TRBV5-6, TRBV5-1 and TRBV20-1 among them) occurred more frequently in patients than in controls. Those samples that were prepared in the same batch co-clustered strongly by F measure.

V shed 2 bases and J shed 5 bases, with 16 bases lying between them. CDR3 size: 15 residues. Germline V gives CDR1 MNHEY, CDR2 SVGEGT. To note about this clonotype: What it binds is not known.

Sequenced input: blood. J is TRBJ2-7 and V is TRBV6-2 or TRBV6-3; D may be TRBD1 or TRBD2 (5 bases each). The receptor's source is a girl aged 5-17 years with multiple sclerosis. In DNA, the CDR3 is TGTGCCAGCAGTTACGGGGCTAGCCGGTTGGACGAGCAGTACTTC. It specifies CASSYGASRLDEQYF.